Each of the 9 T cell receptor beta chains below was sequenced from the same sample in a study of tumor-infiltrating lymphocytes in localized non-small cell lung cancer. The assay was immunoSEQ multiplex PCR, and TCRdb's table has in-frame clones only and misses some. The sample shows about 16,000 clones, under 85% of them seen only once. The sequenced sample was lung tumor tissue. These receptors were obtained from a human donor with non-small cell lung cancer.

The chain carries TRBV12-1 and TRBJ2-7; TRBD1 is taken as the D call from the table, unchecked against the DNA. TRBV12-1 is a pseudogene. This CDR3 has 14 residues. CDR3 DNA sequence: TGTGCCAGCAGCACCGGGACAGGGAGCTACGAGCAGTACTTC. The encoded protein is CASSTGTGSYEQYF.

Only a few counts were recorded for this clone. The chain employs TRBV11-2 and TRBJ2-6; D possibly matches TRBD1 or TRBD2 (5 bases each). V was clipped by 5 bases and J by 1 base, with 9 bases between them. There are 15 residues in the CDR3. Germline V gives CDR1 SGHAT, CDR2 FQNNGV. DNA of the CDR3: TGTGCCAGCAGCCGGGACGTATCTGGGGCCAACGTCCTGACTTTC. Protein sequence: CASSRDVSGANVLTF.

The CDR3 sequence: CASSLPSGIDTQYF. The CDR3, as DNA: TGCGCCAGCAGCTTGCCTAGCGGGATAGATACGCAGTATTTT. This chain links TRBV5-1 with TRBJ2-3, with 9 bases matching TRBD2. The CDR3 loop spans 14 amino acids. In germline, CDR1 is SGHRS, CDR2 YFSETQ. Trimming took 1 base from V and 5 from J; bases not matched to a gene: 2.

The genes are TRBV4-1 and TRBJ1-2, with 9 positions matching TRBD1. The CDR3 consists of 16 residues. With V trimmed by 1 base and J by 4 bases, 7 bases remained unmatched. Per germline, CDR1 MGHRA and CDR2 YSYEKL. The CDR3 region is CASSQGTTGGFYGYTF. The CDR3 region has the DNA TGCGCCAGCAGCCAAGGCACGACAGGGGGATTCTATGGCTACACCTTC.

This sequence joins TRBV14 and TRBJ2-7; possibly TRBD1 for D (6 bases). V lost 2 bases and J lost 4, with 15 bases in between. This CDR3 is 15 amino acids long. Germline V lookup: CDR1 SGHDN, CDR2 FVKESK. CDR3 coding DNA: TGTGCCAGCAGCCAACCCGGGACACCCCCTTACGAGCAGTACTTC. Its protein is CASSQPGTPPYEQYF. Full variable domain (rest looked up from reference TRBV14 and TRBJ2-7): EAGVTQFPSHSVIEKGQTVTLRCDPISGHDNLYWYRRVMGKEIKFLLHFVKESKQDESGMPNNRFLAERTGGTYSTLKVQPAELEDSGVYFCASSQPGTPPYEQYFGPGTRLTVT.

This clone was observed a few times. This chain uses TRBV30 with TRBJ1-2; TRBD1 agrees at 7 bases. CDR1 and CDR2 from the germline V gene are GTSNPN and SVGIG (reference sequence). The CDR3 runs to 12 residues. Germline trimming cut 5 bases from V and 6 bases from J; bases unmatched to any gene: 6. The CDR3 DNA follows: TGTGCCTGGGACAGGGAATTCAATGGCTACACCTTC. Amino acid sequence: CAWDREFNGYTF.

The rearrangement joins TRBV7-2 to TRBJ2-2; TRBD1 is a possible D gene (6 bases). The ends were cut back, 8 bases at V and 4 bases at J, with 14 bases in the middle. CDR1 and CDR2 from the germline V gene are SGHTA and FQGNSA. This CDR3 region has 14 residues. This CDR3 is CASGGDKPTGELFF. CDR3 bases: TGTGCCAGCGGGGGCGACAAGCCCACCGGGGAGCTGTTTTTT.

The chain uses TRBV30 and TRBJ2-7; 8 bases are a match to TRBD2. The CDR3 consists of 14 residues. The germline V gene has CDR1 GTSNPN and CDR2 SVGIG (reference sequence). With V trimmed by 1 base and J by 7 bases, 9 bases remained unmatched. CDR3 sequence: CAWSAPGLGGEQYF. For the CDR3, the DNA is TGTGCCTGGAGTGCCCCGGGACTAGGGGGTGAGCAGTACTTC.

The chain carries TRBV28 and TRBJ2-7; D not resolved. Germline V CDR1 and CDR2: MDHEN, SYDVKM. V lost 3 bases, J lost 1 base, and 4 bases lay in between. The CDR3 has 12 amino acids. The CDR3 DNA is TGTGCCAGCAGTTTCAGTTCCTACGAGCAGTACTTC. Translation gives CASSFSSYEQYF.